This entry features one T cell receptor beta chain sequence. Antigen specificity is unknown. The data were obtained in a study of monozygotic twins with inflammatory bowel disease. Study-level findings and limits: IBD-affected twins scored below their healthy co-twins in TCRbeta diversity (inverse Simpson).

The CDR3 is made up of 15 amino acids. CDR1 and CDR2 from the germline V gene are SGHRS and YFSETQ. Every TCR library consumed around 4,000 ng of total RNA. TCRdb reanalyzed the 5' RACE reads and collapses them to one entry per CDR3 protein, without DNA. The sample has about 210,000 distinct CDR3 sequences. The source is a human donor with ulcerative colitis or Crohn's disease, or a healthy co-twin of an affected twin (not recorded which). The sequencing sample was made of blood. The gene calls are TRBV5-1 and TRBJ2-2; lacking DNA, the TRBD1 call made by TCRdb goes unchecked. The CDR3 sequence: CASGTTGTNTGELFF. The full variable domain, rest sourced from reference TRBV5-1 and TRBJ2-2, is KAGVTQTPRYLIKTRGQQVTLSCSPISGHRSVSWYQQTPGQGLQFLFEYFSETQRNKGNFPGRFSGRQFSNSRSEMNVSTLELGDSALYLCASGTTGTNTGELFFGEGSRLTVL.